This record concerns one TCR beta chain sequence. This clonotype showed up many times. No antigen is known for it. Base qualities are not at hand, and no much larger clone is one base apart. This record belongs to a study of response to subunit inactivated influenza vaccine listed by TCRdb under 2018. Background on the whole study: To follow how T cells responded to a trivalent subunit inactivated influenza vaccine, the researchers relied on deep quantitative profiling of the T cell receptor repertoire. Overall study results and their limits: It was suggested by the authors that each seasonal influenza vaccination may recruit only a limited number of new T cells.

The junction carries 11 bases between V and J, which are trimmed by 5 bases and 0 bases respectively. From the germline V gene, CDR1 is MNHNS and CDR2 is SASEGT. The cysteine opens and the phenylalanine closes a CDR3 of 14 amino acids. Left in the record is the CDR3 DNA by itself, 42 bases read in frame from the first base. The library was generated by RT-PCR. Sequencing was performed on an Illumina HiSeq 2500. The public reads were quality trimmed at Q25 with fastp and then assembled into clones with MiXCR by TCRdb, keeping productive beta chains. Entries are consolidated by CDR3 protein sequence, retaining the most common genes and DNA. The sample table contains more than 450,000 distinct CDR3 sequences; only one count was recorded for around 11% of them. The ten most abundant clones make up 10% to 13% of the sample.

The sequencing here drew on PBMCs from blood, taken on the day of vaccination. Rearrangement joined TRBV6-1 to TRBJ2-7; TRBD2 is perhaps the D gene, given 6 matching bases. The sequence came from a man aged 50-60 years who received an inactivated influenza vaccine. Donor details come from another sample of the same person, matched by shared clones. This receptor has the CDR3 CASSTGLSSYEQYF. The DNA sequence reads TGTGCCAGCAGTACGGGACTCAGCTCCTACGAGCAGTACTTC.